What follows are 14 T cell receptor beta chains derived from one specimen sequenced in a study of CD8 T cells in ankylosing spondylitis. TCRdb used MiXCR to reprocess the 5' RACE reads, holding one entry per CDR3 protein. In the table there are about 360,000 distinct CDR3 sequences, 20% to 25% of which are singletons. The sample comprised blood, either unsorted or a sorted T cell fraction (not recorded which). These receptors were collected from a male donor with ankylosing spondylitis or in good health (not recorded which).

This clonotype appeared a few times. The genes are TRBV12-3 or TRBV12-4 and TRBJ2-5; no clear D gene. Trimming cost V 0 bases and J 4 bases, with 9 bases left between them. This CDR3 region has 14 residues. The CDR3 loop reads CASSLARQAETQYF. In DNA form, the CDR3 reads TGTGCCAGCAGTTTAGCTCGGCAGGCAGAGACCCAGTACTTC.

This chain uses TRBV7-8 with TRBJ2-7; D is perhaps TRBD1 (5 bases). The CDR3 runs 15 residues. In germline, CDR1 is SGHVS, CDR2 FQNEAQ. The V end lost 4 bases, the J end lost 6 bases, and 19 bases lay between the germline ends. DNA of the CDR3: TGTGCCAGCAGCTCCGAAGGGGAATACCGTCCCGAGCAGTACTTC. It specifies CASSSEGEYRPEQYF. Looking up the rest from reference TRBV7-8 and TRBJ2-7 gives the full variable domain: GAGVSQSPRYKVAKRGQDVALRCDPISGHVSLFWYQQALGQGPEFLTYFQNEAQLDKSGLPSDRFFAERPEGSVSTLKIQRTQQEDSAVYLCASSSEGEYRPEQYFGPGTRLTVT.

V gene TRBV7-9 combines with J gene TRBJ2-1, with a weak D call TRBD1 (6 bases). Between the trimmed V and J ends, which lost 5 bases and 6 bases, there was a span of 11 bases. Germline V lookup: CDR1 SEHNR, CDR2 FQNEAQ (reference sequence). The CDR3 is 13 amino acids. DNA of the CDR3: TGTGCCAGCAGCCCAATCAGGGGCAATGAGCAGTTCTTC. Its protein is CASSPIRGNEQFF.

CDR3 residues: CASSQASGANVLTF. The CDR3 DNA sequence: TGCGCCAGCAGCCAAGCCTCTGGGGCCAACGTCCTGACTTTC. The chain carries TRBV5-1 and TRBJ2-6; D ambiguous. CDR1 and CDR2 (germline): SGHRS, YFSETQ. The CDR3 runs 14 residues. V shed 4 bases and J shed 0 bases, with 5 bases lying between them.

In nucleotides, the CDR3 is TGCAGCGTCGGATGGGGGGCCTACGAGCAGTACTTC. It translates to CSVGWGAYEQYF. The V and J genes are TRBV29-1 and TRBJ2-7; D possibly corresponds to TRBD2 (6 bases). Trimming shortened V by 6 bases and J by 2 bases, and 11 bases separated the two germline ends. The CDR3 is 12 amino acids. CDR1 SQVTM and CDR2 ANQGSEA come from the germline V gene.

The chain combines TRBV6-5 with TRBJ2-1, with 7 bases that match TRBD2. The CDR3 consists of 18 residues. Germline CDR1 MNHEY, CDR2 SVGAGI. With 4 bases clipped from V and 0 bases from J, the junction kept 12 bases outside the gene matches. CDR3 amino acids: CASSSFGGTGGSYNEQFF. CDR3 sequence (DNA): TGTGCCAGCAGTTCCTTCGGGGGAACGGGAGGCTCCTACAATGAGCAGTTCTTC.

The V and J genes are TRBV10-3 and TRBJ1-3, with a weak D call TRBD1 (6 bases). This CDR3 contains 16 residues. The germline CDR1 and CDR2 sequences are ENHRY and SYGVKD. V lost 3 bases to trimming and J lost 3 bases, with 15 bases between them. This CDR3 is CAISDRGAQGGNTIYF. The CDR3 DNA reads as TGTGCCATCAGTGATCGGGGGGCCCAAGGTGGAAACACCATATATTTT.

This clonotype was observed a few times. This chain uses TRBV7-9 with TRBJ1-1, with a possible D match to TRBD1 (5 bases). The germline V and J ends were trimmed by 5 bases and 1 base, with 14 bases remaining between them. CDR1 and CDR2 (germline): SEHNR, FQNEAQ (reference sequence). The CDR3 spans 15 residues. The chain's CDR3 is CASSLAREGNTEAFF. The DNA for the CDR3 is TGTGCCAGCAGCCTGGCCAGGGAGGGGAACACTGAAGCTTTCTTT.

This clonotype was seen a few times. CDR3 bases: TGCAGCGTTGTGGCAGGAGATCCCAATAATGTAGCTTTCTTT. Its protein product is CSVVAGDPNNVAFF. The chain combines TRBV29-1 with TRBJ1-1; unclear D gene. CDR3 length equals 14 residues. The germline V and J ends were trimmed by 4 bases and 10 bases, with 22 bases remaining between them. Germline V gene data show CDR1 as SQVTM and CDR2 as ANQGSEA.

The chain is built from TRBV11-2 and TRBJ1-1, with unresolved D. This CDR3 spans 13 amino acids. The V end was cut by 5 bases, the J end by 1 base, with 8 bases between. Germline V gene sequence: CDR1 SGHAT, CDR2 FQNNGV. This CDR3 is CASSVIQNTEAFF. The CDR3, as DNA: TGTGCCAGCAGCGTAATACAGAACACTGAAGCTTTCTTT. Drawing the rest from reference TRBV11-2 and TRBJ1-1, the complete variable domain is EAGVAQSPRYKIIEKRQSVAFWCNPISGHATLYWYQQILGQGPKLLIQFQNNGVVDDSQLPKDRFSAERLKGVDSTLKIQPAKLEDSAVYLCASSVIQNTEAFFGQGTRLTVV.

This clonotype was counted a few times. The chain uses TRBV2 and TRBJ2-5; D may be TRBD1 (6 bases). Deletions cut 3 bases from V and 3 bases from J, with 20 bases between. CDR1 is SNHLY, CDR2 FYNNEI, per germline. The CDR3 covers 17 residues. The DNA of the CDR3 is TGTGCCAGCAGTGAGATAATAAGGGGGATGGGCGAAGAGACCCAGTACTTC. Translated: CASSEIIRGMGEETQYF.

The chain couples TRBV20-1 to TRBJ2-5; D gene unclear. The CDR3 sequence is 16 residues long. The germline V gene has CDR1 DFQATT and CDR2 SNEGSKA (reference sequence). Between the trimmed V and J ends, which lost 0 bases and 5 bases, there was a span of 19 bases. CDR3: CSARDGYYGLGETQYF. CDR3 in DNA: TGCAGTGCTAGAGATGGGTACTACGGCCTTGGGGAGACCCAGTACTTC.

This clonotype was seen a handful of times. The rearrangement links TRBV12-3 or TRBV12-4 to TRBJ2-1, with 9 bases aligning to TRBD2. Trimming at V came to 3 bases and at J to 8 bases, leaving 11 bases not matched to a gene. The CDR3 is 16 amino acids. The CDR3 sequence: CASSLSFGSSGDEQFF. CDR3 nucleotide sequence: TGTGCCAGCAGTTTGAGTTTTGGGTCTAGCGGGGATGAGCAGTTCTTC.

A few counts support this clonotype. The J gene is TRBJ2-7, the V gene TRBV12-3 or TRBV12-4; tentative D call: TRBD1 (5 bases). There are 14 residues in the CDR3. Trimming pared 5 bases from V and 4 bases from J, leaving 15 bases between. CDR3 in DNA: TGTGCCAGCAGTCCCAGGAGCAGGGATTACGAGCAGTACTTC. Translated: CASSPRSRDYEQYF.